The T cell receptor (beta chain) described here comes from a study of Graves' ophthalmopathy and Graves' hyperthyroidism. For the study at large: Investigators collected peripheral blood at initial diagnosis, before any treatment was given. Study outcomes and limitations: Blood was where most expanded thyroid clonotypes above 0.001 frequency also turned up.

Moderate-to-severe activity, CAS ≥3, NOSPECS ≥4 and a duration under 3 months were seen in donors with ophthalmopathy. RNA transcripts were the source from which TCR beta CDR3 regions were amplified. First-round RT-PCR used HTBI primers; second-round multiplex PCR followed. MiXCR, applied by TCRdb to the multiplex PCR reads, yields one record per CDR3 protein. The table has roughly 160,000 distinct CDR3 sequences, approximately 38% seen once; the top ten hold about 5.8%. The CDR3 consists of 15 residues. Trimming left V 1 base short and J 1 base short, with 11 bases between. Germline values: CDR1 SGHVS, CDR2 FQNEAQ. With regard to this clonotype: Its antigen is unknown.

Sequencing was done on a sample of peripheral blood. This TCR was sampled from a woman between 40 and 50 years old with Graves' ophthalmopathy. The chain recombines TRBV7-8 with TRBJ2-7; possible D gene TRBD1, 6 bases. CDR3 nucleotides: TGTGCCAGCAGCTTAGAGCGGCAGGGGTCCTACGAGCAGTACTTC. Protein: CASSLERQGSYEQYF. Using reference TRBV7-8 and TRBJ2-7 for the parts outside the CDR3, the full variable domain is GAGVSQSPRYKVAKRGQDVALRCDPISGHVSLFWYQQALGQGPEFLTYFQNEAQLDKSGLPSDRFFAERPEGSVSTLKIQRTQQEDSAVYLCASSLERQGSYEQYFGPGTRLTVT.